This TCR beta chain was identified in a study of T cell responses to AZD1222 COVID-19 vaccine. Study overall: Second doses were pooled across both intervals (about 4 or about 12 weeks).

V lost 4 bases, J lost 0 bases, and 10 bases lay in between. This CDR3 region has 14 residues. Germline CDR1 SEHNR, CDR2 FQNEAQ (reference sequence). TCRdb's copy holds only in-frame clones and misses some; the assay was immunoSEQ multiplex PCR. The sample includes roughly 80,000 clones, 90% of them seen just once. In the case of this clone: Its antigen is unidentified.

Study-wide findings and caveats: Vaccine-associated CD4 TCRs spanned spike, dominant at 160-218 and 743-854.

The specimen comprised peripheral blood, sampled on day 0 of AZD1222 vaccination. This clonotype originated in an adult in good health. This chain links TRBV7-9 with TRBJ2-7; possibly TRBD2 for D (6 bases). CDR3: CASSSIGSSYEQYF. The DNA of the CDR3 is TGTGCCAGCAGCTCTATCGGGAGCTCCTACGAGCAGTACTTC.